These T cell receptor beta chains were read from a single sample in a study of cytomegalovirus exposure and HLA in healthy donors. The table came from immunoSEQ multiplex PCR; TCRdb's copy has only in-frame clones and leaves some out. The sample has roughly 180,000 clones; about 79% are singletons. The sequenced material came from PBMCs. The source of these receptors is a man aged 45-65 years in good health and CMV-seropositive. The CDR3 runs from the conserved cysteine through the conserved F or W. A D gene is named only where the DNA matches it firmly. Size is stated for part of the rows, as once, few or many counts, or as a class when the clone is expanded.

j_call clone_size v_call d_call cdr3_nt cdr3_aa
TRBJ1-1 NA TRBV19 NA TGTGCCAGTAGTAACTTTGCGGGGACCGGGGAAGCTTTCTTT CASSNFAGTGEAFF
TRBJ1-4 NA TRBV30 NA TGTGCCTGGGGTCCCTCAGGGGCAACTAATGAAAAACTGTTTTTT CAWGPSGATNEKLFF
TRBJ1-4 few TRBV7-2 TRBD1 TGTGCCAGCAGCCAAGGGGGGACAGGGAATGAAAAACTGTTTTTT CASSQGGTGNEKLFF
TRBJ2-7 once TRBV28 TRBD1 TGTGCCAGCAGTTACCCCGGGACAGGGTCCTACGAGCAGTACTTC CASSYPGTGSYEQYF
TRBJ2-3 few TRBV5-1 NA TGCGCCAGCAGTCAAGGGGAGGCAGGGTATAAACAATTGGCGCAGTATTTT CASSQGEAGYKQLAQYF
TRBJ1-2 NA TRBV25-1 TRBD1 TGTGCCAGCAGTGAGGGGACAGGGGTTGGCTACACCTTC CASSEGTGVGYTF
TRBJ1-6 NA TRBV9 NA TGTGCCAGCAGCGTAAGACAGCAGAATTCACCCCTCCACTTT CASSVRQQNSPLHF
TRBJ1-1 NA TRBV19 NA TGTGCCAGTACCCCGCGGGAGAACACTGAAGCTTTCTTT CASTPRENTEAFF
TRBJ1-2 NA TRBV18 NA TGTGCCAGCTCACCTCGGAGAGCTTCTGATGGCTACACCTTC CASSPRRASDGYTF
TRBJ2-7 NA TRBV30 TRBD1 TGTGCCTGGAAAGTTGTGAGACAGGGCTATAACTACGAGCAGTACTTC CAWKVVRQGYNYEQYF
TRBJ2-3 few TRBV5-1 NA TGCGCCAGCAGCATGACAGTGCAAGGCACAGATACGCAGTATTTT CASSMTVQGTDTQYF
TRBJ2-2 NA TRBV7-9 NA TGTTCCAGCAGCTCAAGGCAGGACTCCATAAACACCGGGGAGCTGTTTTTT CSSSSRQDSINTGELFF
TRBJ1-5 NA TRBV27 NA TGTGCCAGCAAACTACAGGGTTTCCTCGATCAGCCCCAGCATTTT CASKLQGFLDQPQHF
TRBJ1-1 few TRBV21-1 NA TGTGCCAGCAGCAAAGCCGTGAGAAACACTGAAGCTTTCTTT CASSKAVRNTEAFF
TRBJ1-1 few TRBV4-3 TRBD1 TGCGCCAGCAGCCAACCAGGGGGCAACACTGAAGCTTTCTTT CASSQPGGNTEAFF
TRBJ1-6 NA TRBV5-4 TRBD1 TGTGCCAGCAGCTTGTACAGGGGAAATTCACCCCTCCACTTT CASSLYRGNSPLHF
TRBJ2-1 NA TRBV5-1 TRBD2 TGCGCCAGCAGCTTGGAATGGCGGGGGGGCCAGGAAGAGCAGTTCTTC CASSLEWRGGQEEQFF
TRBJ2-5 NA TRBV9 TRBD2 TGTGCCAGCAGCCCGGGGGGAGGAGAGACCCAGTACTTC CASSPGGGETQYF
TRBJ2-3 NA TRBV5-5 NA TGTGCCAGCAGCTTGGGACACCCAAACACAGATACGCAGTATTTT CASSLGHPNTDTQYF
TRBJ1-5 few TRBV28 NA TGTGCCAGCAACCTTGGACAAGTCAATCAGCCCCAGCATTTT CASNLGQVNQPQHF
TRBJ2-5 NA TRBV6-1 TRBD1 TGTGCCAGCAGTGAGACAGGGGGCCAAGAGACCCAGTACTTC CASSETGGQETQYF
TRBJ1-3 NA TRBV4-3 NA TGCGCCAGCAGCCAAGATTCAGGGTCTGGAAACACCATATATTTT CASSQDSGSGNTIYF
TRBJ2-1 NA TRBV6-5 NA TGTGCCAGCAGTTACGGAACAGGCGACGGGAATGAGCAGTTCTTC CASSYGTGDGNEQFF
TRBJ2-3 NA TRBV4-2 NA TGTGCCAGCAGCCAAGCCCTAGGCGGAGGCACAGATACGCAGTATTTT CASSQALGGGTDTQYF
TRBJ2-7 NA TRBV9 TRBD2 TGTGCCAGCAGCGAGGGACTAGCGGGGGGTAGCGAGCAGTACTTC CASSEGLAGGSEQYF
TRBJ1-2 NA TRBV18 NA TGTGCCAGCTCACCACCGGCGGGGGCAGGGGGCTACACCTTC CASSPPAGAGGYTF
TRBJ2-3 NA TRBV4-1 TRBD2 TGCGCCAGCAGCCAGGCCGGACTAGCGGGTTTGACAGATACGCAGTATTTT CASSQAGLAGLTDTQYF
TRBJ1-6 NA TRBV27 NA TGTGTCAGCAGACCTAGACCGCAATCATCCTATAATTCACCCCTCCACTTT CVSRPRPQSSYNSPLHF
TRBJ2-1 few TRBV2 TRBD1 TGTGCCTCCGAGACAGGGGGCAATGAGCAGTTCTTC CASETGGNEQFF
TRBJ2-2 NA TRBV4-1 NA TGCGCCAGCAGCTATCCTGGGACTTCGAACACCGGGGAGCTGTTTTTT CASSYPGTSNTGELFF
TRBJ1-1 NA TRBV7-2 NA TGTGCCAGCAGCTTAGCGCAGAACATGAACACTGAAGCTTTCTTT CASSLAQNMNTEAFF
TRBJ1-6 NA TRBV5-1 NA TGCGCCAGCAGCTTGAGGCAGGGAGGGGATTCACCCCTCCACTTT CASSLRQGGDSPLHF
TRBJ2-1 NA TRBV2 TRBD1 TGTGCCAGCAGTGAGGACAGGGGGTCCTACAATGAGCAGTTCTTC CASSEDRGSYNEQFF
TRBJ2-4 once TRBV27 TRBD1 TGTGCCAGCAGTGCACAGACAGGGGGCCCGGTTACAGCCAAAAACATTCAGTACTTC CASSAQTGGPVTAKNIQYF
TRBJ1-1 once TRBV10-1 NA TGCGCCAGCAGTTACGGGGACACTGAAGCTTTCTTT CASSYGDTEAFF
TRBJ1-3 NA TRBV2 NA TGTGCCAGCAGACCAGAAGGAAACACCATATATTTT CASRPEGNTIYF
TRBJ2-1 NA TRBV28 NA TGTGCCAGCAGGGGGGGGGCTCAACACTACAATGAGCAGTTCTTC CASRGGAQHYNEQFF
TRBJ1-2 few TRBV2 NA TGTGCCAGCGGACAGAACTATGGCTACACCTTC CASGQNYGYTF
TRBJ2-7 once TRBV7-2 TRBD2 TGTGCCAGCAGCTTAGGGGGACTAGGCTACGAGCAGTACTTC CASSLGGLGYEQYF
TRBJ1-2 NA TRBV11-2 TRBD1 TGTGCCAGCAGCTTACAGGGACAGGGGAAAGGGTATGGCTACACCTTC CASSLQGQGKGYGYTF
TRBJ2-2 NA TRBV11-2 NA TGTGCCAGCAGCTTTGAGTGGACACTGAACACCGGGGAGCTGTTTTTT CASSFEWTLNTGELFF
TRBJ1-2 NA TRBV2 TRBD1 TGTGCCAGCACCCCAGGACAGGGGGCGGTCGGCTACACCTTC CASTPGQGAVGYTF
TRBJ2-5 once TRBV5-1 NA TGCGCCAGCAGCTTTACAGCAGGGTTGGGGTTGAAAGAGACCCAGTACTTC CASSFTAGLGLKETQYF
TRBJ1-2 NA TRBV6-6 NA TGTGCCAGCAGCTTACTGACGGGACACCCAAACTATGGCTACACCTTC CASSLLTGHPNYGYTF
TRBJ1-2 NA TRBV5-5 TRBD1 TGTGCCAGCAGCCCGAATCCCGGACAGGTGGGATATGGCTACACCTTC CASSPNPGQVGYGYTF
TRBJ1-2 NA TRBV10-3 NA TGTGCCATCAGTGAGCCGGAAACAGGGCTTGGCTATGGCTACACCTTC CAISEPETGLGYGYTF
TRBJ2-7 NA TRBV27 TRBD1 TGTGCCAGCAGTTCACCCGGGACAGGTGCCCACGAGCAGTACTTC CASSSPGTGAHEQYF
TRBJ2-3 NA TRBV7-9 TRBD2 TGTGCCATCGAGCACGGGGGGTTTAGCACAGATACGCAGTATTTT CAIEHGGFSTDTQYF
TRBJ1-2 NA TRBV4-1 TRBD1 TGCGCCAGCAGCCCGGGACAGGGAAATAACTATGGCTACACCTTC CASSPGQGNNYGYTF
TRBJ2-7 once TRBV15 NA TGTGCCACCAGCGTCGGTCGAGAGGGATTCTACGAGCAGTACTTC CATSVGREGFYEQYF
TRBJ2-7 NA TRBV21-1 NA TGTGCCAGCGCCGAAGGAGGGACAGAAAATTCCTACGAGCAGTACTTC CASAEGGTENSYEQYF
TRBJ2-3 NA TRBV19 NA TGTGCCAGTAGTAGTGGGGGGGCCCAATACACAGATACGCAGTATTTT CASSSGGAQYTDTQYF
TRBJ2-7 once TRBV28 NA TGTGCCAGCAGTTTATGGGGGAGGAGGCTCGGACACAGTCCCCAGAACTCCTACGAGCAGTACTTC CASSLWGRRLGHSPQNSYEQYF
TRBJ1-1 once TRBV7-9 NA TGTGCCAGCAGCCCTTGGGGCAGGAGGCGGGGGAACACTGAAGCTTTCTTT CASSPWGRRRGNTEAFF
TRBJ2-1 NA TRBV2 TRBD2 TGTGCCAGCAGGGCCCGCTCTAGCGGGGGTAACAATGAGCAGTTCTTC CASRARSSGGNNEQFF
TRBJ1-2 NA TRBV5-6 TRBD1 TGTGCCAGCAGTGTGGGACAGGGAATCTATGGCTACACCTTC CASSVGQGIYGYTF
TRBJ1-2 few TRBV5-4 NA TGTGCCAGCAGCTTGGACAGGGAGGGCTACACCTTC CASSLDREGYTF